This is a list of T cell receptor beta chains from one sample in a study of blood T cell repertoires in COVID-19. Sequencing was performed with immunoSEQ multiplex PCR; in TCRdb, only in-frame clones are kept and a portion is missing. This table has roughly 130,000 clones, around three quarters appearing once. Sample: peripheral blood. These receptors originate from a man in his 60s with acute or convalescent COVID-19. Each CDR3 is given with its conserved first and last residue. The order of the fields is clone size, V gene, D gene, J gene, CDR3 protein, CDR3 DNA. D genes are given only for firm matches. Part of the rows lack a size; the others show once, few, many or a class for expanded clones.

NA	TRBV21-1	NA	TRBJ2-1	CASSDRRDRGRLRLFF	TGTGCCAGCAGCGACCGCCGGGACAGGGGGCGTTTAAGGCTGTTCTTC
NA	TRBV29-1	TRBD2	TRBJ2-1	CSVELGTSGRAYNEQFF	TGCAGCGTTGAGCTGGGGACTAGCGGGAGGGCCTACAATGAGCAGTTCTTC
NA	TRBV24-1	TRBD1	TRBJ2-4	CATSDVRTGGNIQYF	TGTGCCACCAGTGACGTCCGGACAGGGGGAAACATTCAGTACTTC
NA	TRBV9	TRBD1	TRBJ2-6	CASSLLTGAGANVLTF	TGTGCCAGCAGCCTCCTCACAGGGGCTGGGGCCAACGTCCTGACTTTC
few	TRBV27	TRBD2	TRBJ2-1	CASSLRLAVLNEQFF	TGTGCCAGCAGTTTACGACTAGCGGTCCTCAATGAGCAGTTCTTC
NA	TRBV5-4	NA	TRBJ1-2	CASSLRLGQGGGYTF	TGTGCCAGCAGCTTGAGGCTGGGCCAGGGAGGTGGCTACACCTTC
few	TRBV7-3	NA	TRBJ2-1	CASSLGRGTSSNEQFF	TGTGCCAGCAGCTTAGGGCGGGGGACAAGCTCGAATGAGCAGTTCTTC
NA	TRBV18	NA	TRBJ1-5	CASSDQGLVVQPQHF	TGTGCCAGCTCCGACCAGGGTTTGGTTGTTCAGCCCCAGCATTTT
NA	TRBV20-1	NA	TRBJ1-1	CTFGGNTEAFF	TGCACCTTCGGGGGGAACACTGAAGCTTTCTTT
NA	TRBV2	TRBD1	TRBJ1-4	CASTRTGDEKLFF	TGTGCCAGCACACGGACAGGGGATGAAAAACTGTTTTTT
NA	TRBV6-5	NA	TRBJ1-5	CATKGSAGNQPQHF	TGTGCCACCAAGGGGTCGGCGGGCAATCAGCCCCAGCATTTT
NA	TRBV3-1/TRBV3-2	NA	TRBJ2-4	CASSQEEGRGDKNIQYF	TGTGCCAGCAGCCAAGAAGAAGGCAGGGGAGACAAAAACATTCAGTACTTC
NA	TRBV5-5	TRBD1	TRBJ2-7	CASSLAGTGIYEQYF	TGTGCCAGCAGCTTGGCCGGGACAGGGATATACGAGCAGTACTTC
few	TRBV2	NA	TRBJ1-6	CASSQDHAALHF	TGTGCCAGCAGCCAGGATCACGCAGCCCTCCACTTT
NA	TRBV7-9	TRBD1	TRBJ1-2	CASSLGTGNGYTF	TGTGCCAGCAGCTTAGGGACAGGGAATGGCTACACCTTC
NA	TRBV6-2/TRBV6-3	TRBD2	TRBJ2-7	CASSTLAGVGEQYF	TGTGCCAGCAGTACCTTAGCGGGAGTCGGCGAGCAGTACTTC
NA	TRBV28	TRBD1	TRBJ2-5	CASSLTGGGETQYF	TGTGCCAGCAGTCTCACAGGGGGCGGGGAGACCCAGTACTTC
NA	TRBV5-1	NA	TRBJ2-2	CASSPRAGDGELFF	TGCGCCAGCAGCCCCCGGGCAGGGGACGGGGAGCTGTTTTTT
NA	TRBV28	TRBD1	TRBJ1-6	CASSDRGDYSPLHF	TGTGCCAGCAGTGACAGGGGGGATTATTCACCCCTCCACTTT
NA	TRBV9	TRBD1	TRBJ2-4	CASSVATGGSGGNIQYF	TGTGCCAGCAGCGTAGCTACAGGGGGCAGTGGTGGAAACATTCAGTACTTC
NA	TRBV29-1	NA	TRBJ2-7	CSTSAGYEQYF	TGCAGCACATCGGCGGGCTACGAGCAGTACTTC
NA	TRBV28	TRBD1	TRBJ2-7	CASSLWDRGREQYF	TGTGCCAGCAGTTTATGGGACAGGGGGAGGGAGCAGTACTTC
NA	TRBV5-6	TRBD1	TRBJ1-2	CASSRDSVNYGYTF	TGTGCCAGCAGCAGGGACAGTGTAAACTATGGCTACACCTTC
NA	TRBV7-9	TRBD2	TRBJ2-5	CASSPGTSERETQYF	TGTGCCAGCAGCCCCGGGACTAGCGAGAGGGAGACCCAGTACTTC
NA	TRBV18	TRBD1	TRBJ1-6	CASSPGGGGGSPLHF	TGTGCCAGCTCCCCAGGAGGGGGCGGAGGTTCACCCCTCCACTTT
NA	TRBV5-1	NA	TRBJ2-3	CASQTAGQGTDTQYF	TGCGCCAGCCAGACGGCAGGGCAGGGTACAGATACGCAGTATTTT
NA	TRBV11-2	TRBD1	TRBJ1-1	CASSPRDRVEAFF	TGTGCCAGCAGCCCCAGGGACAGAGTTGAAGCTTTCTTT
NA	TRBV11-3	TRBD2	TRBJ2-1	CASSQLAGGYNEQFF	TGTGCCAGCAGCCAACTAGCGGGAGGGTACAATGAGCAGTTCTTC
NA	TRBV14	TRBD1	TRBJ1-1	CASSQATGPGQGGTEAFF	TGTGCCAGCAGCCAAGCGACGGGACCGGGACAGGGGGGTACTGAAGCTTTCTTT
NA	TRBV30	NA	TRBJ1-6	CAWSSVNSYNSPLHF	TGTGCCTGGAGTTCGGTGAACTCCTATAATTCACCCCTCCACTTT
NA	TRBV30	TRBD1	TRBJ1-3	CAWTTGALGNTIYF	TGTGCCTGGACAACAGGGGCACTAGGAAACACCATATATTTT
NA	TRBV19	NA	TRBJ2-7	CASSSQAGLRVYEQYF	TGTGCCAGTAGTTCTCAGGCGGGACTTAGAGTCTACGAGCAGTACTTC
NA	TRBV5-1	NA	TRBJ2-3	CASSLGGRDTDTQYF	TGCGCCAGCAGCTTGGGAGGGCGGGATACAGATACGCAGTATTTT
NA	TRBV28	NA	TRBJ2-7	CASSLYGLSGEQYF	TGTGCCAGCAGTTTATATGGCCTCTCTGGCGAGCAGTACTTC
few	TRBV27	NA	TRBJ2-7	CASSHSGRNYEQYF	TGTGCCAGCAGTCATAGCGGCAGAAACTACGAGCAGTACTTC
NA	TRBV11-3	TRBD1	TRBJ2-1	CASSRRTGDYNEQFF	TGTGCCAGCAGCCGACGGACAGGGGACTACAATGAGCAGTTCTTC
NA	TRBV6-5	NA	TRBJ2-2	CASSRGSTGELFF	TGTGCCAGCAGCAGGGGCTCCACCGGGGAGCTGTTTTTT
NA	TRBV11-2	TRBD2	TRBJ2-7	CASSDGLAGDYEQYF	TGTGCCAGCAGCGACGGACTAGCGGGGGACTACGAGCAGTACTTC
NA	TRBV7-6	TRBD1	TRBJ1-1	CASSLQGPNTEAFF	TGTGCCAGCAGCCTACAGGGGCCGAACACTGAAGCTTTCTTT
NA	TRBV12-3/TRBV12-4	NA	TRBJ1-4	CASSFLDSKLFF	TGTGCCAGCAGTTTCCTGGACAGCAAACTGTTTTTT
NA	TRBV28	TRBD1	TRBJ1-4	CASSLRTGISEKLFF	TGTGCCAGCAGTCTTCGGACAGGGATTAGTGAAAAACTGTTTTTT
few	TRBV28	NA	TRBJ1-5	CASGNQGWNQPQHF	TGTGCCAGCGGCAACCAGGGATGGAATCAGCCCCAGCATTTT
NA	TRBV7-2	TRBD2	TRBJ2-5	CASSKSRESETQYF	TGTGCCAGCAGCAAATCGCGGGAGTCAGAGACCCAGTACTTC
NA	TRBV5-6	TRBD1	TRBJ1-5	CASSLQGVPYSNQPQHF	TGTGCCAGCAGCTTGCAGGGGGTGCCCTATAGCAATCAGCCCCAGCATTTT
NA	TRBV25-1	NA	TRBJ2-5	CASSEYGRGGFETQYF	TGTGCCAGCAGTGAATATGGGCGGGGTGGGTTTGAGACCCAGTACTTC
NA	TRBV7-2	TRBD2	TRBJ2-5	CASSLSGSQETQYF	TGTGCCAGCAGCTTAAGCGGGAGTCAAGAGACCCAGTACTTC
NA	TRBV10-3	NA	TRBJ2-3	CAISESWSGGTDTQYF	TGTGCCATCAGTGAGTCTTGGTCAGGCGGCACAGATACGCAGTATTTT
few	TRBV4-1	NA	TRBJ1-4	CASSQAGKLFF	TGCGCCAGCAGCCAAGCCGGAAAACTGTTTTTT
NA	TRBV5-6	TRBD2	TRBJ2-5	CASSLVAGTETQYF	TGTGCCAGCAGCTTGGTAGCGGGTACAGAGACCCAGTACTTC
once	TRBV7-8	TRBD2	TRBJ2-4	CASSLGTRGQNIQYF	TGTGCCAGCAGCCTCGGGACTAGGGGCCAAAACATTCAGTACTTC
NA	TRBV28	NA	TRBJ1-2	CASSFSASESYTF	TGTGCCAGCAGTTTCTCAGCTTCGGAGAGCTACACCTTC
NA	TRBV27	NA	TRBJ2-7	CATSGGTTGYEQYF	TGTGCCACATCAGGAGGGACTACAGGGTACGAGCAGTACTTC
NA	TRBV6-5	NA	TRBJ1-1	CASSTVNTEAFF	TGTGCCAGCAGCACGGTTAACACTGAAGCTTTCTTT